The 32 T cell receptor beta chains presented below share a single source sample, sequenced in a study of control samples from healthy donors and cancer patients. Some clones are missing from TCRdb's copy, which holds only in-frame ones; the method was immunoSEQ multiplex PCR. The repertoire holds tens of thousands of clones, with around 87% as singletons. Input material: PBMCs. These receptors came from a woman aged 60-75 years with lung cancer.

About this clone: The same CDR3 can be traced to other DNA sequences in this sample. The rearrangement joins TRBV6-6 to TRBJ2-3, with D perhaps TRBD1 (5 bases). Germline V lookup: CDR1 MNHNY, CDR2 SVGAGI (reference sequence). The CDR3 totals 15 residues. The V end lost 2 bases, the J end lost 3 bases, and 12 bases lay between the germline ends. The CDR3 DNA sequence: TGTGCCAGCAGTTACCAAACGCAGGGAACAGATACGCAGTATTTT. Residues: CASSYQTQGTDTQYF.

The CDR3, as DNA: TGTGCCAGCAGTGATTTGGCACAGTACTTC. Translated: CASSDLAQYF. The V gene is TRBV2, the J gene TRBJ2-7; D is unclear. V was shortened by 3 bases and J by 10 bases, with 7 bases between the two germline ends. The CDR3 is made up of 10 amino acids. Germline-derived CDR1 and CDR2 are SNHLY and FYNNEI.

The genes are TRBV28 and TRBJ1-2, with TRBD1 identical over 8 bases. The CDR3 spans 15 residues. J was trimmed by 3 bases and V by 5 bases; bases with no gene match: 8. CDR1 is MDHEN, CDR2 SYDVKM, per germline. This CDR3 is CASSTGQGNDYGYTF. In DNA, the CDR3 is TGTGCCAGCAGTACCGGACAGGGTAATGACTATGGCTACACCTTC.

CDR3 residues: CASSRVGGLALKGNEQFF. The CDR3, as DNA: TGTGCCAGCAGCAGGGTCGGGGGTCTAGCGCTCAAGGGCAATGAGCAGTTCTTC. The V and J genes are TRBV3-1 (or the pseudogene TRBV3-2) and TRBJ2-1, with D possibly matching TRBD2 (6 bases). Trimming cost V 5 bases and J 6 bases, with 26 bases left between them. The length of the CDR3 is 18 residues. CDR1 is LGHDT, CDR2 YNNKEL, per germline (reference sequence).

The chain is built from TRBV9 and TRBJ2-5, with 15 positions matching TRBD2. Germline V gene data show CDR1 as SGDLS and CDR2 as YYNGEE. CDR3 length: 19 amino acids. Trimming removed 0 bases from V and 1 base from J; junction bases left unmatched: 7. CDR3 residues: CASSVGWTSGRAVQETQYF. CDR3 nucleotides: TGTGCCAGCAGCGTAGGCTGGACTAGCGGGAGGGCCGTCCAAGAGACCCAGTACTTC.

This chain joins TRBV4-1 and TRBJ2-5; D might be TRBD2 (7 bases). The ends were cut back, 1 base at V and 5 bases at J, with 14 bases in the middle. The length of the CDR3 is 15 residues. Germline lookup yields CDR1 MGHRA and CDR2 YSYEKL. CDR3 nucleotides: TGCGCCAGCAGCCAAGTGGGGGGGCTTATCGAGACCCAGTACTTC. It translates to CASSQVGGLIETQYF.

Regarding this clone: One end of the junction is discordant with germline, which a read error may explain. This chain links TRBV4-1 with TRBJ2-5; D is possibly TRBD2 (7 bases). Per the germline V gene, CDR1 is MGHRA and CDR2 is YSYEKL. The CDR3 has 14 residues. CDR3 nucleotides: TGCGCCAGCAGCCCCCGGCAGGGGCGGGAGACCCCGTACTTC. Translation: CASSPRQGRETPYF.

This chain connects TRBV7-2 to TRBJ2-1; 14 bases fit TRBD2. Germline assignment: CDR1 SGHTA and CDR2 FQGNSA. V lost 5 bases to trimming and J lost 3 bases; unmatched junction nucleotides: 12. The CDR3 totals 19 residues. CDR3 region: CASSPRSGLAGVYYNEQFF. CDR3 bases: TGTGCCAGCAGCCCCCGGTCGGGACTAGCGGGGGTTTACTACAATGAGCAGTTCTTC.

CDR3 nucleotide sequence: TGTGCCAGCCGGAAGACAGAACTCACCGGGGAGCTGTTTTTT. Encoded protein: CASRKTELTGELFF. V and J are TRBV9 and TRBJ2-2, with D possibly being TRBD1 (5 bases). Germline CDR1 SGDLS, CDR2 YYNGEE. This CDR3 spans 14 amino acids. V lost 7 bases to trimming and J lost 4 bases, with 14 bases between them.

There are a few counts of this clone. The V gene is TRBV9, the J gene TRBJ1-1; perhaps TRBD1 as D (5 bases). This CDR3 region has 13 residues. V was clipped by 3 bases and J by 5 bases, with 11 bases between them. Germline V gene data show CDR1 as SGDLS and CDR2 as YYNGEE. The CDR3 DNA reads TGTGCCAGCAGCGGACAGCTTGGGACTGAAGCTTTCTTT. Protein: CASSGQLGTEAFF.

The rearrangement uses TRBV18 and TRBJ1-5; D ambiguous. This CDR3 is 14 amino acids long. CDR1 and CDR2 (germline): KGHSH, LQKENI. The V end lost 2 bases, the J end lost 0 bases, and 5 bases lay between the germline ends. CDR3 coding DNA: TGTGCCAGCTCACCATCGCGTAGCAATCAGCCCCAGCATTTT. Translated: CASSPSRSNQPQHF.

The chain links TRBV11-2 to TRBJ2-1; D might be TRBD2 (6 bases). Per germline, CDR1 SGHAT and CDR2 FQNNGV. The CDR3 extends over 12 amino acids. The germline V and J ends were trimmed by 5 bases and 9 bases, with 11 bases remaining between them. The CDR3 sequence is CASSRWGGEQFF. CDR3 sequence (DNA): TGTGCCAGCAGCCGCTGGGGAGGTGAGCAGTTCTTC.

The V gene is TRBV7-9, the J gene TRBJ2-5; 7 nucleotides agree with TRBD2. V shed 3 bases, J shed 5 bases, and the junction held 3 bases outside the gene matches. Germline-derived CDR1 and CDR2 are SEHNR and FQNEAQ (reference sequence). This CDR3 region has 13 residues. The CDR3 loop is CASSFAGEETQYF. The CDR3 DNA sequence: TGTGCCAGCAGCTTCGCGGGGGAGGAGACCCAGTACTTC.

The chain is built from TRBV5-1 and TRBJ1-1; TRBD1 agrees at 9 bases. Unmatched junction bases numbered 7, after V lost 0 bases and J lost 7 bases. Germline CDR1 SGHRS, CDR2 YFSETQ. The CDR3 is 15 amino acids. The CDR3 spells CASSLVRDRVNEAFF. DNA of the CDR3: TGCGCCAGCAGCTTGGTCCGGGACAGGGTTAATGAAGCTTTCTTT.

This clone was seen more than once but under ten times. The V call is TRBV5-4, the J call TRBJ1-5; 9 bases map to TRBD1. V lost 4 bases, J lost 6 bases, and 5 bases stayed unmatched. The CDR3 loop spans 14 amino acids. Germline loops: CDR1 SGHNT, CDR2 YYREEE (reference sequence). The CDR3 loop reads CASSPGTGFQPQHF. The CDR3 DNA is TGTGCCAGCAGCCCCGGGACAGGGTTTCAGCCCCAGCATTTT.

The chain recombines TRBV7-9 with TRBJ2-7; no clear D gene. Germline V gives CDR1 SEHNR, CDR2 FQNEAQ (reference sequence). The CDR3 runs to 11 residues. Trimming stripped 5 bases from V and 4 bases from J, with 6 bases between. CDR3 residues: CASSPGYEQYF. In nucleotides, the CDR3 is TGTGCCAGCAGCCCGGGTTACGAGCAGTACTTC.

This clone was counted only a few times. J is TRBJ1-4 and V is TRBV19; unclear D gene. The germline V gene has CDR1 LNHDA and CDR2 SQIVND (reference sequence). There are 16 residues in the CDR3. V lost 5 bases and J lost 0, with 13 bases in between. CDR3 sequence reads: CASSPAEAATNEKLFF. The CDR3 DNA reads as TGTGCCAGTAGTCCCGCAGAGGCTGCAACTAATGAAAAACTGTTTTTT. The full variable domain, its missing parts supplied by reference TRBV19 and TRBJ1-4, is DGGITQSPKYLFRKEGQNVTLSCEQNLNHDAMYWYRQDPGQGLRLIYYSQIVNDFQKGDIAEGYSVSREKKESFPLTVTSAQKNPTAFYLCASSPAEAATNEKLFFGSGTQLSVL.

The chain recombines TRBV2 with TRBJ1-5; D uncertain. The CDR3 contains 17 residues. CDR1 and CDR2 from the germline V gene are SNHLY and FYNNEI. V lost 4 bases, J lost 2 bases, and 18 bases lay in between. CDR3 in amino acids: CASSVKSGLVRNQPQHF. The CDR3 DNA follows: TGTGCCAGCAGTGTGAAGTCAGGACTTGTCCGCAATCAGCCCCAGCATTTT.

The chain uses TRBV11-3 and TRBJ1-1, with D unclear. Germline V lookup: CDR1 SGHNT, CDR2 YENEEA. Trimming removed 2 bases at V and 2 bases at J, with 6 bases between. CDR3 length: 13 amino acids. The CDR3 here is CASSLFSNTEAFF. CDR3 coding DNA: TGTGCCAGCAGCTTATTTAGCAACACTGAAGCTTTCTTT.

V usage is TRBV18 and J usage is TRBJ2-5; no firm D call. V shed 6 bases and J shed 3 bases, with 5 bases lying between them. The CDR3 extends over 11 amino acids. Germline assignment: CDR1 KGHSH and CDR2 LQKENI. CDR3 sequence reads: CASSYEETQYF. CDR3 nucleotide sequence: TGTGCCAGCTCCTACGAAGAGACCCAGTACTTC.

This chain uses TRBV5-1 with TRBJ2-2; tentatively, D is TRBD2 (6 bases). V was cut by 0 bases and J by 7 bases, with 13 bases left in between. This CDR3 region has 15 residues. CDR1 and CDR2 from the germline V gene are SGHRS and YFSETQ. CDR3 in DNA: TGCGCCAGCAGCTTGGAGCGGGCGTCGGGCGGGGAGCTGTTTTTT. Translating gives CASSLERASGGELFF.

The chain carries TRBV5-6 and TRBJ1-2, with D maybe TRBD1 (5 bases). There are 14 residues in the CDR3. V lost 0 bases and J 7 bases, leaving 13 bases between the germline ends. The germline V gene encodes CDR1 SGHDT and CDR2 YYEEEE. CDR3 DNA: TGTGCCAGCAGCTTGGGACAGCTTAAGGGTGGCTACACCTTC. It translates to CASSLGQLKGGYTF.

This chain uses TRBV7-2 with TRBJ1-1; D is uncertain. This CDR3 is 14 amino acids long. CDR1 is SGHTA and CDR2 is FQGNSA in the germline V gene. V was shortened by 6 bases and J by 3 bases, with 14 bases between the two germline ends. The CDR3 protein is CASRVLGLYTEAFF. The DNA of the CDR3 is TGTGCCAGCAGAGTCCTGGGTTTATACACTGAAGCTTTCTTT.

This clone came up once. The chain employs TRBV5-1 and TRBJ1-6; unclear D gene. Per the germline V gene, CDR1 is SGHRS and CDR2 is YFSETQ. This CDR3 is built from 15 residues. Deletions cut 0 bases from V and 9 bases from J, with 13 bases between. The CDR3 nucleotides are TGCGCCAGCAGCTTGGCCGGTATAGGCCGTTCACCCCTCCACTTT. Amino acids: CASSLAGIGRSPLHF.

The chain uses TRBV10-3 and TRBJ2-2; no reliable D call. V gave up 10 bases and J gave up 0 bases, with 18 bases separating them. The CDR3 contains 16 residues. The V gene's germline CDR1 is ENHRY and CDR2 SYGVKD. CDR3 sequence reads: CATFDGRTTNTGELFF. As DNA, the CDR3 is TGTGCCACCTTTGACGGACGGACCACGAACACCGGGGAGCTGTTTTTT.

This rearrangement joins TRBV5-5 to TRBJ2-7; perhaps TRBD2 as D (7 bases). This CDR3 is built from 16 residues. Trimming took 3 bases from V and 4 from J, leaving 20 bases between them. Germline V gene sequence: CDR1 SGHKS, CDR2 YYEKEE (reference sequence). The CDR3 nucleotides are TGTGCCAGCAGCTGGGGAGGGGGACCCGCGCTTTACGAGCAGTACTTC. This sequence encodes CASSWGGGPALYEQYF. The whole variable domain, filled in from reference TRBV5-5 and TRBJ2-7, reads DAGVTQSPTHLIKTRGQQVTLRCSPISGHKSVSWYQQVLGQGPQFIFQYYEKEERGRGNFPDRFSARQFPNYSSELNVNALLLGDSALYLCASSWGGGPALYEQYFGPGTRLTVT.

This chain uses TRBV7-3 with TRBJ2-5; D is unclear. CDR1 and CDR2 (germline): SGHTA, FQGTGA. CDR3 length equals 13 residues. Trimming pared 2 bases from V and 4 bases from J, leaving 8 bases between. DNA for the CDR3: TGTGCCAGCAGCTTACCTCCAGGAGAGACCCAGTACTTC. It codes for CASSLPPGETQYF. The full variable domain, rest sourced from reference TRBV7-3 and TRBJ2-5, is GAGVSQTPSNKVTEKGKYVELRCDPISGHTALYWYRQSLGQGPEFLIYFQGTGAADDSGLPNDRFFAVRPEGSVSTLKIQRTERGDSAVYLCASSLPPGETQYFGPGTRLLVL.

This chain's CDR3 is CASSLGQDNEKLFF. Here the CDR3 DNA reads TGCGCCAGCAGCTTGGGACAGGATAATGAAAAACTGTTTTTT. V gene TRBV5-1 combines with J gene TRBJ1-4; D perhaps matches TRBD1 (6 bases). Germline-derived CDR1 and CDR2 are SGHRS and YFSETQ. The germline V and J ends were trimmed by 0 bases and 4 bases, with 7 bases remaining between them. The CDR3 loop spans 14 amino acids. Complete variable domain (other parts from reference TRBV5-1 and TRBJ1-4): KAGVTQTPRYLIKTRGQQVTLSCSPISGHRSVSWYQQTPGQGLQFLFEYFSETQRNKGNFPGRFSGRQFSNSRSEMNVSTLELGDSALYLCASSLGQDNEKLFFGSGTQLSVL.

The gene calls are TRBV2 and TRBJ2-3; D remains unclear. V was shortened by 4 bases and J by 4 bases, with 3 bases between the two germline ends. Germline loops: CDR1 SNHLY, CDR2 FYNNEI. This CDR3 has 11 amino acids. CDR3 residues: CASSAADTQYF. The CDR3, as DNA: TGTGCCAGCAGTGCGGCAGATACGCAGTATTTT.

The chain is built from TRBV11-2 and TRBJ2-1, with a weak D call TRBD2 (5 bases). V lost 6 bases and J 9 bases, leaving 15 bases between the germline ends. In germline, CDR1 is SGHAT, CDR2 FQNNGV. This CDR3 spans 13 amino acids. The CDR3 DNA is TGTGCCAGCAGTTACGGGGTGGTAACTGAGCAGTTCTTC. This gives the protein CASSYGVVTEQFF.

This chain links TRBV5-1 with TRBJ2-7; 14 bases align to TRBD2. CDR3 length: 14 amino acids. V dropped 4 bases and J dropped 7; count of bases not matched to a gene: 4. The germline gives CDR1 SGHRS, CDR2 YFSETQ. CDR3 sequence: CASSTGLAGEEQYF. The CDR3 DNA sequence: TGCGCCAGCAGCACGGGACTAGCGGGGGAAGAGCAGTACTTC.

The count of this clone is one. At one end the junction does not follow the germline gene, possibly because of a read error. This rearrangement joins TRBV6-1 to TRBJ2-5; 8 bases agree with TRBD2. This CDR3 has 15 residues. Germline V gene sequence: CDR1 MNHNS, CDR2 SASEGT. This CDR3 is CASREGSGGGETQYF. The CDR3 nucleotides are TGTGCCAGCAGAGAAGGGAGCGGGGGAGGGGAGACCCAGTACTTC.